One and the same sample provided the 21 T cell receptor beta chains below, sequenced in a study of blood T cell repertoires in COVID-19 (dated by TCRdb to 2018 to 2021). Library method: the immunoSEQ multiplex PCR assay. Here the immuneACCESS table is served through TCRdb, limited to in-frame sequences with V and J called. Missing clones are a known gap in these copies; in checked studies unresolved V genes cover under half, and the rest lacks a known reason. The table for this sample lists about 220,000 clones; approximately 86% of them were counted only once. The ten largest clones represent about 3.8% of the sample. Sequenced sample: peripheral blood. Source of these receptors: a woman older than 75 with acute or convalescent COVID-19.

The V call is TRBV3-1 (or the pseudogene TRBV3-2), the J call TRBJ2-3; D possibly corresponds to TRBD2 (6 bases). The CDR3 has 14 residues. V dropped 1 base and J dropped 3 bases, with 8 bases sitting between them. CDR1 is LGHDT and CDR2 is YNNKEL in the germline V gene (reference sequence). CDR3 sequence reads: CASSQVLATDTQYF. In nucleotides, the CDR3 is TGTGCCAGCAGCCAAGTCCTAGCGACAGATACGCAGTATTTT.

V and J are TRBV5-1 and TRBJ2-3; 10 bases line up with TRBD1. Trimming at V came to 4 bases and at J to 4 bases, leaving 6 bases not matched to a gene. CDR1 is SGHRS and CDR2 is YFSETQ in the germline V gene. The CDR3 is made up of 15 amino acids. The CDR3 is CASSATGGGADTQYF. The CDR3 DNA follows: TGCGCCAGCAGCGCGACAGGGGGCGGCGCAGATACGCAGTATTTT.

The rearrangement links TRBV3-1 (or the pseudogene TRBV3-2) to TRBJ1-1, with D unresolved. Per the germline V gene, CDR1 is LGHDT and CDR2 is YNNKEL (reference sequence). There are 14 residues in the CDR3. Trimming removed 3 bases from V and 2 bases from J, with 10 bases in between. CDR3 coding DNA: TGTGCCAGCAGCCATGGAAGGACTAACACTGAAGCTTTCTTT. Translation gives CASSHGRTNTEAFF.

The J gene is TRBJ2-4, the V gene TRBV3-1 (or the pseudogene TRBV3-2); TRBD2 might be the D (5 bases). CDR3 length equals 13 residues. Germline V gives CDR1 LGHDT, CDR2 YNNKEL (reference sequence). Between the trimmed V and J ends, which lost 1 base and 9 bases, there was a span of 10 bases. CDR3 in amino acids: CASSQGTESIQYF. The CDR3 coding sequence is TGTGCCAGCAGCCAAGGGACTGAATCCATTCAGTACTTC.

The V gene is TRBV28, the J gene TRBJ2-6, with D maybe TRBD2 (6 bases). With 4 bases removed from V and 1 base from J, the gap between germline ends came to 14 bases. Germline V gives CDR1 MDHEN, CDR2 SYDVKM. The CDR3 sequence is 17 residues long. The CDR3 nucleotides read TGTGCCAGCAGTTCCGGGGCTGGAGGGTCTGGGGCCAACGTCCTGACTTTC. Protein product: CASSSGAGGSGANVLTF.

The chain carries TRBV7-2 and TRBJ1-6; tentative D call: TRBD1 (6 bases). The CDR3 covers 15 residues. Between the trimmed V and J ends, which lost 3 bases and 6 bases, there was a span of 12 bases. In germline, CDR1 is SGHTA, CDR2 FQGNSA. As DNA, the CDR3 is TGTGCCAGCAGCTTGAGTGTGGGGGCTAATTCACCCCTCCACTTT. Amino acids: CASSLSVGANSPLHF.

This chain links TRBV15 with TRBJ2-2, with 10 bases identical to TRBD1. This CDR3 region has 17 residues. V trimming: 11 bases; J trimming: 5 bases; junction bases outside the gene matches: 17. CDR1 is LNHNV and CDR2 is YYDKDF in the germline V gene (reference sequence). CDR3 DNA: TGTGCCTCAAATCTATGGGTGACAGGGGGCCGTACCGGGGAGCTGTTTTTT. Amino acids: CASNLWVTGGRTGELFF.

The V call is TRBV19, the J call TRBJ1-5; possibly TRBD1 for D (5 bases). The CDR3 is 14 residues long. Germline values: CDR1 LNHDA, CDR2 SQIVND (reference sequence). Trimming removed 5 bases at V and 4 bases at J, with 12 bases between. For the CDR3, the DNA is TGTGCCAGTAGTTCGGGACTCCTGAATCAGCCCCAGCATTTT. It specifies CASSSGLLNQPQHF.

This sequence joins TRBV6-6 and TRBJ1-6; TRBD1 aligns across 7 bases. The V segment lost 6 bases and the J segment 8 bases; nucleotides outside the gene matches: 7. CDR1 and CDR2 (germline): MNHNY, SVGAGI (reference sequence). CDR3 length: 14 amino acids. The CDR3 spells CASRSTGNYSPLHF. The CDR3 nucleotides are TGTGCCAGCAGGTCGACAGGGAACTATTCACCCCTCCACTTT.

The genes are TRBV7-2 and TRBJ1-1; D is ambiguous. V was shortened by 2 bases and J by 3 bases, with 10 bases between the two germline ends. Germline V lookup: CDR1 SGHTA, CDR2 FQGNSA. The CDR3 runs 14 residues. Here the CDR3 reads CASSLNPRDTEAFF. CDR3 bases: TGTGCCAGCAGCTTAAACCCTCGGGACACTGAAGCTTTCTTT.

This chain links TRBV5-6 with TRBJ1-6; 9 nucleotides line up with TRBD1. Germline CDR1 and CDR2: SGHDT and YYEEEE. The CDR3 has 13 amino acids. With V trimmed by 5 bases and J by 10 bases, 4 bases remained unmatched. The DNA for the CDR3 is TGTGCCAGCAGACGACAGGGGGGATCACCCCTCCACTTT. Protein: CASRRQGGSPLHF.

The chain combines TRBV2 with TRBJ1-2, with 8 bases fitting TRBD1. Germline assignment: CDR1 SNHLY and CDR2 FYNNEI. V shed 4 bases and J 7 bases; nucleotides not matched to a gene: 11. This CDR3 region has 15 residues. Here the CDR3 reads CASSAQGQGIAGYTF. The CDR3 nucleotides read TGTGCCAGCAGTGCACAAGGACAGGGTATAGCTGGCTACACCTTC.

Note on this clone: Other DNA sequences in this sample translate to the same CDR3. CDR3 sequence (DNA): TGTGCCAGCAGTAGACAGAACCAAGAGACCCAGTACTTC. This codes for CASSRQNQETQYF. The genes are TRBV7-2 and TRBJ2-5, with D perhaps TRBD1 (5 bases). V lost 6 bases and J lost 0, with 8 bases in between. Germline CDR1 and CDR2: SGHTA and FQGNSA. The CDR3 has 13 amino acids. The full variable domain, completed using reference TRBV7-2 and TRBJ2-5, is GAGVSQSPSNKVTEKGKDVELRCDPISGHTALYWYRQSLGQGLEFLIYFQGNSAPDKSGLPSDRFSAERTGGSVSTLTIQRTQQEDSAVYLCASSRQNQETQYFGPGTRLLVL.

This clone was detected a few times. The chain employs TRBV6-5 and TRBJ2-2; 7 bases agree with TRBD1. Trimming removed 5 bases from V and 6 bases from J; junction bases left unmatched: 6. The CDR3 length is 14 residues. In germline, CDR1 is MNHEY, CDR2 SVGAGI. CDR3 amino acids: CASSLQGNSGELFF. DNA of the CDR3: TGTGCCAGCAGTCTACAGGGGAATTCCGGGGAGCTGTTTTTT.

V usage is TRBV28 and J usage is TRBJ1-5; D not certain. The V and J ends lost 7 bases and 6 bases respectively, with 22 bases between them. This CDR3 region has 16 residues. From germline, CDR1 is MDHEN and CDR2 SYDVKM. CDR3: CASTSTATLATQPQHF. CDR3 nucleotides: TGTGCCAGCACGTCAACAGCTACCCTTGCCACTCAGCCCCAGCATTTT.

This clone came up once. The CDR3 coding sequence is TGTGCCAGCAGTGAGGGGGGGGCGTCTTACGAGCAGTACTTC. Its translation: CASSEGGASYEQYF. This chain joins TRBV6-1 and TRBJ2-7; tentatively, D is TRBD2 (7 bases). The CDR3 consists of 14 residues. CDR1 is MNHNS, CDR2 SASEGT, per germline. Trimming removed 3 bases from V and 4 bases from J, with 13 bases in between.

This chain connects TRBV4-2 to TRBJ1-3; D may be TRBD1 (6 bases). V gave up 4 bases and J gave up 0 bases, with 16 bases separating them. This CDR3 comprises 17 residues. Germline V CDR1 and CDR2: LGHNA, YNFKEQ. CDR3 region: CASSPAAQGFSGNTIYF. The DNA for the CDR3 is TGTGCCAGCAGCCCGGCCGCACAGGGATTCTCTGGAAACACCATATATTTT.

The chain is built from TRBV5-1 and TRBJ1-2; 10 bases match TRBD1. With V trimmed by 4 bases and J by 3 bases, 9 bases remained unmatched. Germline assignment: CDR1 SGHRS and CDR2 YFSETQ. This CDR3 has 16 amino acids. The CDR3 protein is CASSDPGQGSHYGYTF. For the CDR3, the DNA is TGCGCCAGCAGCGACCCGGGACAGGGGTCCCACTATGGCTACACCTTC.

The chain is built from TRBV4-2 and TRBJ1-2; TRBD1 aligns across 8 bases. Losses at the gene ends were 0 bases for V and 7 bases for J; bases not matched to a gene: 7. CDR3 length: 15 residues. Germline CDR1 and CDR2: LGHNA and YNFKEQ. The CDR3 nucleotides read TGTGCCAGCAGCCAAGATTGGCAGGGGGCTGGTGGCTACACCTTC. Its protein product is CASSQDWQGAGGYTF.

The chain links TRBV6-5 to TRBJ2-3, with D maybe TRBD2 (6 bases). Germline V gene lookup returns CDR1 MNHEY and CDR2 SVGAGI. CDR3 length: 15 residues. Between the trimmed V and J ends, which lost 9 bases and 1 base, there was a span of 17 bases. The CDR3 here is CARETRREGTDTQYF. The CDR3 DNA reads as TGTGCCAGAGAAACGAGGAGGGAAGGCACAGATACGCAGTATTTT.

The sample holds a few counts of this clone. The V gene is TRBV6-4, the J gene TRBJ2-2; TRBD1 matches 9 bases. The CDR3 has 14 amino acids. The ends lost 8 bases at V and 5 bases at J; junction bases unmatched: 6. Germline-derived CDR1 and CDR2 are MRHNA and SNTAGT. The CDR3 DNA is TGTGCCAGCGGTGCACAGGGGGCGACCGGGGAGCTGTTTTTT. Residues: CASGAQGATGELFF.